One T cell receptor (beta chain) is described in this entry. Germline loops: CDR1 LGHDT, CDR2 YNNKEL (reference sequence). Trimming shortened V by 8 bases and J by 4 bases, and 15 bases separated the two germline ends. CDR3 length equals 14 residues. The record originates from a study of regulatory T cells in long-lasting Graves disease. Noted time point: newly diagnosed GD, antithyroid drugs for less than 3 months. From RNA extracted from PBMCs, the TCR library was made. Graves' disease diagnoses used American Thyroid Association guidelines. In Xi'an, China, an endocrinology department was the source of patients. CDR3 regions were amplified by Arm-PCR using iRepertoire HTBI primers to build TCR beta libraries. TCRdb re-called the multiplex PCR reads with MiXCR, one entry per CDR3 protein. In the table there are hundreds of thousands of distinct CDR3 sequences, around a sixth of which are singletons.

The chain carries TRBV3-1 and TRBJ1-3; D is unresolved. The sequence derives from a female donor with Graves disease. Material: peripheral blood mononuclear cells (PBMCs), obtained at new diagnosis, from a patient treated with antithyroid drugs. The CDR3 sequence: CASEPGSPGNTIYF. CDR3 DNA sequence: TGTGCCAGCGAGCCAGGAAGCCCGGGAAACACCATATATTTT.